This T cell receptor beta chain was recovered during a study of blood T cell repertoires in COVID-19. Study as a whole: Acute-phase and convalescent COVID-19 samples originated in the United States, Italy and Spain.

Seattle's enrolled individuals joined amid active infection and were then monitored longitudinally. There are 13 residues in the CDR3. In germline, CDR1 is SGHTA, CDR2 FQGNSA. V was cut by 6 bases and J by 4 bases, with 9 bases left in between. Sequencing was performed with immunoSEQ multiplex PCR; in TCRdb, only in-frame clones are kept and a portion is missing. The repertoire has about 80,000 clones, roughly 80% of them found once; the top ten carry about a third. The sequence came from a man in his fifties or sixties with COVID-19, enrolled during active disease. Sequencing used peripheral blood. The rearrangement links TRBV7-2 to TRBJ2-2; tentative D call: TRBD2 (6 bases). DNA of the CDR3: TGTGCCAGCAGTTCCGGGGGCACCGGGGAGCTGTTTTTT. It translates to CASSSGGTGELFF.